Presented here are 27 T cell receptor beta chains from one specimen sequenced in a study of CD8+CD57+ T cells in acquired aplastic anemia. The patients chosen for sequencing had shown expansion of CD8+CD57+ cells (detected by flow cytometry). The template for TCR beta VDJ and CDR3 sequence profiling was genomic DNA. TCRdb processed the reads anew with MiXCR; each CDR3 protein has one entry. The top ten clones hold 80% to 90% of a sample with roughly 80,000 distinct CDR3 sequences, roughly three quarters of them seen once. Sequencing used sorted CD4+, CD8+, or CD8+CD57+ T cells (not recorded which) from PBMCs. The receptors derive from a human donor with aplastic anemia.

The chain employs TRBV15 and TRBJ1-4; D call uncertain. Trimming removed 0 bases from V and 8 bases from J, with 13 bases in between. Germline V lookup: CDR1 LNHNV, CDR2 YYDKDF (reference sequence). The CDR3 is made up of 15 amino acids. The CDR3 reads CATSRDVTVEEKLFF. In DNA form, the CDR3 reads TGTGCCACCAGCAGAGATGTCACAGTGGAAGAAAAACTGTTTTTT.

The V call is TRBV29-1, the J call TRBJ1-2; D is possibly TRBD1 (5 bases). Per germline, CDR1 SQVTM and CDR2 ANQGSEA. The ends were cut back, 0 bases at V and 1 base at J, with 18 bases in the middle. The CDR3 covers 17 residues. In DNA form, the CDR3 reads TGCAGCGTTGAAGAAGTGCTGGGGACGGTGGGTAACTATGGCTACACCTTC. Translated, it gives CSVEEVLGTVGNYGYTF.

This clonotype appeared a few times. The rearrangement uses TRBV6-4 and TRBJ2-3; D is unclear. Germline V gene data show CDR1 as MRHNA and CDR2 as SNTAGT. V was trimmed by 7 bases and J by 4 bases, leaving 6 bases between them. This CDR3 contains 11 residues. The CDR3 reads CASIFPDTQYF. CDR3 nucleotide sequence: TGTGCCAGCATATTTCCAGATACGCAGTATTTT.

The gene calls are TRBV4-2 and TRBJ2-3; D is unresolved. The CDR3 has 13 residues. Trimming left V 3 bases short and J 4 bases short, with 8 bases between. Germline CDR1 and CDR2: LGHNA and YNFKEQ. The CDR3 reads CASSHPYSDTQYF. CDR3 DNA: TGTGCCAGCAGCCATCCATACTCAGATACGCAGTATTTT.

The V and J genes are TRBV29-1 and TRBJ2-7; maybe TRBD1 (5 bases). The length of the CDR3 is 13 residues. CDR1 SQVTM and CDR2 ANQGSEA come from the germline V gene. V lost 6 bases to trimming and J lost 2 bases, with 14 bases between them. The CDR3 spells CSVLDSETYEQYF. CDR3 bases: TGCAGCGTCCTAGACAGTGAAACCTACGAGCAGTACTTC.

CDR3 sequence (DNA): TGTGCCATCAGGATCCGGGACACAGCTAACTATGGCTACACCTTC. Residues: CAIRIRDTANYGYTF. The chain has TRBV10-3 and TRBJ1-2; D is perhaps TRBD1 (6 bases). With 6 bases removed from V and 0 bases from J, the gap between germline ends came to 14 bases. This CDR3 comprises 15 residues. The V gene's germline CDR1 is ENHRY and CDR2 SYGVKD.

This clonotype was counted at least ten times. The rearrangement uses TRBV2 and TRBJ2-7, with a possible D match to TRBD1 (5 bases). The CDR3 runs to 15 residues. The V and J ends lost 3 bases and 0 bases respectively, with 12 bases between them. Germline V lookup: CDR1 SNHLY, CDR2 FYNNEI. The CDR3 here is CASSEVDSNSYEQYF. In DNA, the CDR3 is TGTGCCAGCAGTGAGGTTGACAGCAACTCCTACGAGCAGTACTTC.

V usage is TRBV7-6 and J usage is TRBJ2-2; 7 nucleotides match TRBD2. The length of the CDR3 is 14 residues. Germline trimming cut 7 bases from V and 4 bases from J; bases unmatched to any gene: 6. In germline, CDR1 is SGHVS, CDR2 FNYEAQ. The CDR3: CASTITSVTGELFF. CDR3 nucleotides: TGTGCCAGCACAATTACTAGCGTCACCGGGGAGCTGTTTTTT.

CDR3 loop: CSTTQGQETQYF. CDR3 in DNA: TGCAGCACCACACAGGGGCAAGAGACCCAGTACTTC. The chain links TRBV29-1 to TRBJ2-5, with 7 positions matching TRBD1. The CDR3 has 12 residues. V gave up 8 bases and J gave up 2 bases; unmatched junction bases: 5. From germline, CDR1 is SQVTM and CDR2 ANQGSEA.

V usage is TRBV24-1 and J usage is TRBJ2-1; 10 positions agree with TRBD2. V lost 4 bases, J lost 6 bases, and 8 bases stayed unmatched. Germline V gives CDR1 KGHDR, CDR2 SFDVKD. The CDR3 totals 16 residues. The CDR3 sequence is CATSDPSGGAGNEQFF. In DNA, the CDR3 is TGTGCCACCAGTGACCCAAGCGGGGGGGCAGGCAATGAGCAGTTCTTC.

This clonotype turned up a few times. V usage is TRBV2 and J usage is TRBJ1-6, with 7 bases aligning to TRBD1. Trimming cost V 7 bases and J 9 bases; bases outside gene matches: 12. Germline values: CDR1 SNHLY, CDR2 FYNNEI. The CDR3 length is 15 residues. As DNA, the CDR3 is TGTGCCAGCAACGACAGGGAGGGTTACGGTTCACCCCTCCACTTT. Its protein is CASNDREGYGSPLHF.

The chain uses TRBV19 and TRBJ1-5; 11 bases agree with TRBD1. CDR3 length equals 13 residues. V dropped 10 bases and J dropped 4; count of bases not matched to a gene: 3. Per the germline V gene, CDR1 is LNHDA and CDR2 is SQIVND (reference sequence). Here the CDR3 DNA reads TGTGCCACGGGGACAGGGGGGAATCAGCCCCAGCATTTT. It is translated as CATGTGGNQPQHF. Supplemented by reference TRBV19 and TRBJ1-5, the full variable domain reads DGGITQSPKYLFRKEGQNVTLSCEQNLNHDAMYWYRQDPGQGLRLIYYSQIVNDFQKGDIAEGYSVSREKKESFPLTVTSAQKNPTAFYLCATGTGGNQPQHFGDGTRLSIL.

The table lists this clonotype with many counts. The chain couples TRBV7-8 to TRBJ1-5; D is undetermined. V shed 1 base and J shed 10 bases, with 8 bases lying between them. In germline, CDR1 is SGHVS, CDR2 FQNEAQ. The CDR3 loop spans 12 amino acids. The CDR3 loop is CASSLEGVPQHF. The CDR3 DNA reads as TGTGCCAGCAGCTTAGAGGGCGTCCCCCAGCATTTT.

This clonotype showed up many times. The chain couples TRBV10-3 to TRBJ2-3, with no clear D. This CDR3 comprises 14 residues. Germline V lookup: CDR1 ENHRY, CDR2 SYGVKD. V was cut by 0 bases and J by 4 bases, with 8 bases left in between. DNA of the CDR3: TGTGCCATCAGTGAGTCGTCCGTCTCAGATACGCAGTATTTT. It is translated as CAISESSVSDTQYF.

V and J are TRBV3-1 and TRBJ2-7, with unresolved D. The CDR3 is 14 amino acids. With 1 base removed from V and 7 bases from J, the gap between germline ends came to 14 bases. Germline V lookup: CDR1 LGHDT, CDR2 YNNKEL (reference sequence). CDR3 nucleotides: TGTGCCAGCAGCCAAGGTGGGGTTCGGTCGGAGCAGTACTTC. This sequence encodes CASSQGGVRSEQYF.

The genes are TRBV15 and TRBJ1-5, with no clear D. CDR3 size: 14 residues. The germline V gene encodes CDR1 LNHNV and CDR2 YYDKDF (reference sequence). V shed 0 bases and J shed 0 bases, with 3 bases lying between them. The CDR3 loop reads CATSRDGSNQPQHF. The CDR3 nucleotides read TGTGCCACCAGCAGAGATGGTAGCAATCAGCCCCAGCATTTT.

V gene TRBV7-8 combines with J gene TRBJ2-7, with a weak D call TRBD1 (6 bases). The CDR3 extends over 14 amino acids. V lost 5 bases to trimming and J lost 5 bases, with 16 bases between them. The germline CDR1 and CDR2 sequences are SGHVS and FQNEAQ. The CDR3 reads CASSPGQLRDEQYF. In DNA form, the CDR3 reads TGTGCCAGCAGCCCCGGACAGCTTCGGGACGAGCAGTACTTC.

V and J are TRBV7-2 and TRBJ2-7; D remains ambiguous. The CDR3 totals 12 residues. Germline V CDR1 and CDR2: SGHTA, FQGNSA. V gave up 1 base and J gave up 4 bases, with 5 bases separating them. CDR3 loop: CASSLDTYEQYF. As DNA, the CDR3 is TGTGCCAGCAGCTTAGACACATACGAGCAGTACTTC.

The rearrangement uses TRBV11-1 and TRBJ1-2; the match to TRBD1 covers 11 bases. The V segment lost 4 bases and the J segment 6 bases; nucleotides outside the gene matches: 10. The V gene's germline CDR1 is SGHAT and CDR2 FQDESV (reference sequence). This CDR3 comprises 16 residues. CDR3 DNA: TGTGCCAGCAGCTGGAACCGGGACAGGGGGAAGGATGGCTACACCTTC. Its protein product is CASSWNRDRGKDGYTF.

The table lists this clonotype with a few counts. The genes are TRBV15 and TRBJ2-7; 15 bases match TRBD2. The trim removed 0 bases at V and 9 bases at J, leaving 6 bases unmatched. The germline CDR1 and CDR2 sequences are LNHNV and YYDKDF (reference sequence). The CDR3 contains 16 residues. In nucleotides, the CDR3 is TGTGCCACCAGCAGAGATCGGACTAGCGGGAGGGCCGGGCAGTACTTC. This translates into CATSRDRTSGRAGQYF.

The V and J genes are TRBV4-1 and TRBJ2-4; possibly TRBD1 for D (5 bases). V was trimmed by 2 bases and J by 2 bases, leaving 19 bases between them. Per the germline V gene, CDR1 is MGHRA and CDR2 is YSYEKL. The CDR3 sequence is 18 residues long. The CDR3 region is CASSQTQGQGSSKNIQYF. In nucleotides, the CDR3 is TGCGCCAGCAGCCAAACTCAAGGTCAGGGTTCATCCAAAAACATTCAGTACTTC.

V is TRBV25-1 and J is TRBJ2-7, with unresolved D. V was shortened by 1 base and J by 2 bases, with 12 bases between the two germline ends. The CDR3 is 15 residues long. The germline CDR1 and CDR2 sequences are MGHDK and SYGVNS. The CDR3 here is CASSESVNGAYEQYF. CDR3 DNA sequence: TGTGCCAGCAGTGAATCAGTTAACGGTGCCTACGAGCAGTACTTC.

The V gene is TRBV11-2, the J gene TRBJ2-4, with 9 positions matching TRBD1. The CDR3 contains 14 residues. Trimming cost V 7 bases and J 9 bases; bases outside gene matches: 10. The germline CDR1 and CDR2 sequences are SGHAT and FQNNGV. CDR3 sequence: CASTLGDRAGIQYF. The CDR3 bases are TGTGCCAGCACCCTAGGGGACAGGGCCGGCATTCAGTACTTC.

The CDR3 spells CASSLRIAGASTDTQYF. The DNA of the CDR3 is TGTGCCAGCAGCTTGAGGATAGCGGGGGCATCCACAGATACGCAGTATTTT. The chain is built from TRBV11-2 and TRBJ2-3, with TRBD2 identical over 9 bases. The CDR3 is 17 amino acids. Per germline, CDR1 SGHAT and CDR2 FQNNGV. Trimming cost V 3 bases and J 2 bases; bases outside gene matches: 9.

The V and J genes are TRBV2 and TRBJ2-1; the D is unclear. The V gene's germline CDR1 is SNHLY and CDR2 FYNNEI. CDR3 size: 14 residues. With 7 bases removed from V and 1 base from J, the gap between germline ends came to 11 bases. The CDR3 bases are TGTGCCAGCACGGCGGATGGGTCCTACAATGAGCAGTTCTTC. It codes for CASTADGSYNEQFF.

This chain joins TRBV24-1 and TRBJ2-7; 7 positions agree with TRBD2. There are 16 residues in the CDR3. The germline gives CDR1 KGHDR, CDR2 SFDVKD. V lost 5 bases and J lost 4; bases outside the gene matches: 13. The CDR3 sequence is CATSAAGGYAGYEQYF. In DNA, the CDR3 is TGTGCCACCAGTGCCGCCGGGGGGTATGCTGGATACGAGCAGTACTTC.

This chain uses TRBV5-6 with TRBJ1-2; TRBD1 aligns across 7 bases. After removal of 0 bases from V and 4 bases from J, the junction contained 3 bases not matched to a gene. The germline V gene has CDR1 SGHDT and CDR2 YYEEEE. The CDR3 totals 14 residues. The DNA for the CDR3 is TGTGCCAGCAGCTTGGAGGGACAGAGCTATGGCTACACCTTC. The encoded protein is CASSLEGQSYGYTF.